This T cell receptor beta chain derives from a study of blood T cell repertoires in COVID-19. V lost 9 bases, J lost 2 bases, and 8 bases stayed unmatched. Germline CDR1 reads SGHNT; CDR2 reads YYREEE (reference sequence). CDR3 length: 15 amino acids. Libraries were prepared by immunoSEQ multiplex PCR; TCRdb keeps only in-frame clonotypes and omits some of them. This table has roughly 150,000 clones, roughly 89% appearing once. This chain connects TRBV5-4 to TRBJ2-2, with TRBD2 identical over 9 bases. This clonotype was sampled from a man in his 60s with active or convalescent COVID-19. The specimen was peripheral blood. The CDR3 loop is CATLLTSGNTGELFF. The CDR3 nucleotides read TGTGCCACCTTATTGACTAGCGGAAACACCGGGGAGCTGTTTTTT.